These T cell receptor beta chains were read from a single sample in a study of T-cell memory formation after mild COVID-19. TCRdb called the 5' RACE reads again in MiXCR, with one record for every CDR3 protein. The sample comprises around 320,000 distinct CDR3 sequences, approximately 14% of which are singletons, and under 25% rests with the top ten. The specimen sequenced was PBMCs or a T cell subset sorted from them (not recorded which). The receptors were gathered from a man aged 18 to 29 who had mild COVID-19 (a few samples of this study predate the infection). Cell type and time point are not known. Both conserved end residues are part of each CDR3. Fields, in order: clone size, V gene, D gene, J gene, CDR3 DNA, CDR3 protein. A D gene is named only where the DNA matches it firmly. Size tells how often a clone was seen (once, few, many) or the class of an expanded clone, and some rows leave it out.

clone size: few; V gene: TRBV10-3; D gene: NA; J gene: TRBJ1-2; CDR3 DNA: TGTGCCATCAGTGCGGGGAGCTATGGCTACACCTTC; CDR3 protein: CAISAGSYGYTF
clone size: few; V gene: TRBV18; D gene: NA; J gene: TRBJ2-7; CDR3 DNA: TGTGCCAGCTCACCACCGGACATGTACGAGCAGTACTTC; CDR3 protein: CASSPPDMYEQYF
clone size: NA; V gene: TRBV12-3/TRBV12-4; D gene: TRBD1; J gene: TRBJ2-7; CDR3 DNA: TGTGCCAGCACCTTGGGGCAGGGGGCGTCCTACGAGCAGTACTTC; CDR3 protein: CASTLGQGASYEQYF
clone size: NA; V gene: TRBV5-4; D gene: NA; J gene: TRBJ2-5; CDR3 DNA: TGTGCCAGCAGCTTGTCTGATTCTCAAGAGACCCAGTACTTC; CDR3 protein: CASSLSDSQETQYF
clone size: few; V gene: TRBV18; D gene: NA; J gene: TRBJ2-5; CDR3 DNA: TGTGCCAGCTCACCAAGTCCTGGGGAGACCCAGTACTTC; CDR3 protein: CASSPSPGETQYF
clone size: NA; V gene: TRBV20-1; D gene: TRBD1; J gene: TRBJ1-1; CDR3 DNA: TGCAGTGCTAGAACAGGGGGCCCGAACACTGAAGCTTTCTTT; CDR3 protein: CSARTGGPNTEAFF
clone size: NA; V gene: TRBV3-1; D gene: NA; J gene: TRBJ2-3; CDR3 DNA: TGTGCCAGCAGCCCCCTGGGAGGAGTTGCAGATACGCAGTATTTT; CDR3 protein: CASSPLGGVADTQYF
clone size: many; V gene: TRBV5-1; D gene: NA; J gene: TRBJ2-4; CDR3 DNA: TGCGCCAGCAGCTTGGGTTCGACGGGGATAGCCAAAAACATTCAGTACTTC; CDR3 protein: CASSLGSTGIAKNIQYF
clone size: NA; V gene: TRBV7-9; D gene: TRBD1; J gene: TRBJ1-6; CDR3 DNA: TGTGCCAGCACCAGAGGACAGGACTATAATTCACCCCTCCACTTT; CDR3 protein: CASTRGQDYNSPLHF
clone size: many; V gene: TRBV12-3/TRBV12-4; D gene: NA; J gene: TRBJ2-1; CDR3 DNA: TGTGCCAGCAGTCCCAGGACAGAAGGCTACAATGAGCAGTTCTTC; CDR3 protein: CASSPRTEGYNEQFF
clone size: NA; V gene: TRBV11-2; D gene: TRBD2; J gene: TRBJ2-7; CDR3 DNA: TGTGCCAGCAGCTTAGCCCCCCATGATGCGGGGGGCGAATACGAGCAGTACTTC; CDR3 protein: CASSLAPHDAGGEYEQYF
clone size: NA; V gene: TRBV20-1; D gene: NA; J gene: TRBJ1-1; CDR3 DNA: TGCAGTGCTACGGAGATGAACACTGAAGCTTTCTTT; CDR3 protein: CSATEMNTEAFF
clone size: few; V gene: TRBV6-5; D gene: NA; J gene: TRBJ2-1; CDR3 DNA: TGTGCCAGCAGCGAAGCTCGGGTGCCTGCTTATTACAATGAGCAGTTCTTC; CDR3 protein: CASSEARVPAYYNEQFF
clone size: NA; V gene: TRBV24-1; D gene: NA; J gene: TRBJ2-3; CDR3 DNA: TGTGCCACCAGTGAAAATGGGGATACGCAGTATTTT; CDR3 protein: CATSENGDTQYF
clone size: few; V gene: TRBV6-6; D gene: TRBD1; J gene: TRBJ1-1; CDR3 DNA: TGTGCCAGCAGACACAGGGGCACTGAAGCTTTCTTT; CDR3 protein: CASRHRGTEAFF
clone size: few; V gene: TRBV6-5; D gene: NA; J gene: TRBJ2-3; CDR3 DNA: TGTGCCAGCAGTTTCTTCTTGGGAGCAGATACGCAGTATTTT; CDR3 protein: CASSFFLGADTQYF
clone size: few; V gene: TRBV11-2; D gene: TRBD1; J gene: TRBJ2-1; CDR3 DNA: TGTGCCAGCAGCTTAGTACAGGGGGCCGAGTTCTTC; CDR3 protein: CASSLVQGAEFF
clone size: few; V gene: TRBV6-2/TRBV6-3; D gene: NA; J gene: TRBJ2-5; CDR3 DNA: TGTGCCAGCAGGAGTCTCGAGACCCAGTACTTC; CDR3 protein: CASRSLETQYF
clone size: NA; V gene: TRBV11-2; D gene: NA; J gene: TRBJ2-5; CDR3 DNA: TGTGCCAGCAGCTTATGGCAGGGAAACCAAGAGACCCAGTACTTC; CDR3 protein: CASSLWQGNQETQYF
clone size: many; V gene: TRBV7-2; D gene: NA; J gene: TRBJ2-3; CDR3 DNA: TGTGCCAGCAGTCGGGACCTCACAGATACGCAGTATTTT; CDR3 protein: CASSRDLTDTQYF
clone size: many; V gene: TRBV29-1; D gene: NA; J gene: TRBJ2-1; CDR3 DNA: TGCAGCCTGGGGAACAATGAGCAGTTCTTC; CDR3 protein: CSLGNNEQFF
clone size: many; V gene: TRBV4-3; D gene: NA; J gene: TRBJ2-6; CDR3 DNA: TGCGCCAGCAGCCAAGATCTGAAAGGTTCCGGGGCCAACGTCCTGACTTTC; CDR3 protein: CASSQDLKGSGANVLTF
clone size: many; V gene: TRBV15; D gene: NA; J gene: TRBJ2-5; CDR3 DNA: TGTGCCACCAGCAGAGAGAACGACCAAGAGACCCAGTACTTC; CDR3 protein: CATSRENDQETQYF
clone size: few; V gene: TRBV20-1; D gene: NA; J gene: TRBJ1-5; CDR3 DNA: TGCAGTGCTAGAGATCGGGCCATCCCCAATCAGCCCCAGCATTTT; CDR3 protein: CSARDRAIPNQPQHF
clone size: few; V gene: TRBV5-1; D gene: NA; J gene: TRBJ2-2; CDR3 DNA: TGCGCCAGCAGTTCCGGGACAATCACCGGGGAGCTGTTTTTT; CDR3 protein: CASSSGTITGELFF
clone size: many; V gene: TRBV7-2; D gene: NA; J gene: TRBJ2-6; CDR3 DNA: TGTGCCAGCAGTTTTCCTGGGGCCAACGTCCTGACTTTC; CDR3 protein: CASSFPGANVLTF
clone size: NA; V gene: TRBV7-2; D gene: NA; J gene: TRBJ2-5; CDR3 DNA: TGTGCCAGCAGCCCATACTCGGGGATTAGTGGGACCCAGTACTTC; CDR3 protein: CASSPYSGISGTQYF
clone size: NA; V gene: TRBV20-1; D gene: TRBD2; J gene: TRBJ2-5; CDR3 DNA: TGCAGTGCTTCCTTTAGCGGGGGGCTTCAAGAGACCCAGTACTTC; CDR3 protein: CSASFSGGLQETQYF
clone size: few; V gene: TRBV20-1; D gene: NA; J gene: TRBJ2-7; CDR3 DNA: TGCAGTGCTGGGACTGTAGCGGATCACACCTACGAGCAGTACTTC; CDR3 protein: CSAGTVADHTYEQYF
clone size: NA; V gene: TRBV7-2; D gene: NA; J gene: TRBJ1-1; CDR3 DNA: TGTGCCAGCAGCTCCGGAATCGCCGGACGGACTGAAGCTTTCTTT; CDR3 protein: CASSSGIAGRTEAFF
clone size: many; V gene: TRBV7-2; D gene: TRBD2; J gene: TRBJ2-3; CDR3 DNA: TGTGCCAGCAGCTTAGGAGCTAGCGGGGTAGCGCAGTATTTT; CDR3 protein: CASSLGASGVAQYF
clone size: few; V gene: TRBV7-2; D gene: NA; J gene: TRBJ2-7; CDR3 DNA: TGTGCCAGCAGCTCTTCCACTGCCCCCGCGCAGTACTTC; CDR3 protein: CASSSSTAPAQYF
clone size: few; V gene: TRBV20-1; D gene: NA; J gene: TRBJ1-1; CDR3 DNA: TGCAGTGCTCTACACTTAGGAGGTTATGGGACTGAAGCTTTCTTT; CDR3 protein: CSALHLGGYGTEAFF
clone size: NA; V gene: TRBV4-2; D gene: NA; J gene: TRBJ2-7; CDR3 DNA: TGTGCCAGCAGCCAAGATTTGGATTTCTACGAGCAGTACTTC; CDR3 protein: CASSQDLDFYEQYF
clone size: few; V gene: TRBV9; D gene: TRBD2; J gene: TRBJ2-3; CDR3 DNA: TGTGCCAGGATGGATGGCGGGGGGATCACAGATACGCAGTATTTT; CDR3 protein: CARMDGGGITDTQYF
clone size: few; V gene: TRBV5-1; D gene: NA; J gene: TRBJ2-7; CDR3 DNA: TGCGCCAGCAGCTTGGCCGGCTACTCCGAGCAGTACTTC; CDR3 protein: CASSLAGYSEQYF
clone size: NA; V gene: TRBV7-8; D gene: NA; J gene: TRBJ2-3; CDR3 DNA: TGTGCCAGCAGCTCGGAGGGACTGGAGACTTCTGGAGATACGCAGTATTTT; CDR3 protein: CASSSEGLETSGDTQYF
clone size: many; V gene: TRBV7-2; D gene: NA; J gene: TRBJ2-2; CDR3 DNA: TGTGCCAGCAGCTTAAGGGGTACTACCTACACCGGGGAGCTGTTTTTT; CDR3 protein: CASSLRGTTYTGELFF
clone size: NA; V gene: TRBV18; D gene: NA; J gene: TRBJ2-1; CDR3 DNA: TGTGCCAGCTCATCCTACGGAGGGGAAAATGAGCAGTTCTTC; CDR3 protein: CASSSYGGENEQFF
clone size: NA; V gene: TRBV4-3; D gene: NA; J gene: TRBJ2-1; CDR3 DNA: TGCGCCAGCAGCCAAGATGGCTACGTGGCGTGGTCCTACAATGAGCAGTTCTTC; CDR3 protein: CASSQDGYVAWSYNEQFF